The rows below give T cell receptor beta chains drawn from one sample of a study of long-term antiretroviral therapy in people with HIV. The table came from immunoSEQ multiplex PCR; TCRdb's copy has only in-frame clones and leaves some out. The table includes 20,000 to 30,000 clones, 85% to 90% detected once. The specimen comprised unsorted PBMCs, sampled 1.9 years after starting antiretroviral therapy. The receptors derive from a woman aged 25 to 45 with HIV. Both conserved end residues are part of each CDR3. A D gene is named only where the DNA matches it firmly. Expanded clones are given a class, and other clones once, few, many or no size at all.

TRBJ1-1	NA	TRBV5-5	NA	CASSLAPTRGLDTEAFF	TGTGCCAGCAGCTTGGCTCCCACTCGGGGGCTGGACACTGAAGCTTTCTTT
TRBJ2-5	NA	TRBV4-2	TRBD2	CASSQGSLAGGLKETQYF	TGTGCCAGCAGCCAAGGGTCTCTAGCGGGGGGCCTAAAGGAGACCCAGTACTTC
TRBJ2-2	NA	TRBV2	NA	CASRKAGSTTGELFF	TGTGCCAGCAGGAAAGCAGGGTCAACCACCGGGGAGCTGTTTTTT
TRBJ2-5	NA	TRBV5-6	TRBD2	CASSLQTSGGTETQYF	TGTGCCAGCAGCTTGCAGACTAGCGGGGGGACAGAGACCCAGTACTTC
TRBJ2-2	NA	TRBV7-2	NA	CASSLVWGNTGELFF	TGTGCCAGCAGCTTAGTATGGGGGAACACCGGGGAGCTGTTTTTT
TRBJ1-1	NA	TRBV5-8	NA	CASSPGRIHTEAFF	TGTGCCAGCAGCCCCGGTCGGATACACACTGAAGCTTTCTTT
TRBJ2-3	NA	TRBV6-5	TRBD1	CASSWEDRGTDTQYF	TGTGCCAGCAGTTGGGAGGACAGGGGCACAGATACGCAGTATTTT
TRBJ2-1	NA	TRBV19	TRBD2	CASSIWGGGADNEQFF	TGTGCCAGTAGTATATGGGGCGGGGGGGCAGACAATGAGCAGTTCTTC
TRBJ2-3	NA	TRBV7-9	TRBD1	CASSLTGAPDTQYF	TGTGCCAGCAGCTTGACAGGGGCCCCAGATACGCAGTATTTT
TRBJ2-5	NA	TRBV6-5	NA	CASSYAETQYF	TGTGCCAGCAGTTACGCGGAGACCCAGTACTTC
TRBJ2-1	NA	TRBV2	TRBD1	CASSEDVGDRGNNEQFF	TGTGCCAGCAGTGAAGACGTCGGGGACAGGGGCAACAATGAGCAGTTCTTC
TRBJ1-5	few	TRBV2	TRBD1	CASTWMAGGNEPQHF	TGTGCCAGCACCTGGATGGCAGGGGGGAATGAGCCCCAGCATTTT
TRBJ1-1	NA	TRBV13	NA	CASSLLKGTEAFF	TGTGCCAGCAGCTTACTTAAGGGGACTGAAGCTTTCTTT
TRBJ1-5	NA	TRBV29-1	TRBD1	CSVEPDRVRIVGPDRSNQPQHF	TGCAGCGTCGAACCAGACAGGGTAAGGATCGTGGGACCGGATCGGAGCAATCAGCCCCAGCATTTT
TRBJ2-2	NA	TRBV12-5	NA	CASGLAMGRTGELFF	TGTGCTAGTGGTTTGGCCATGGGACGGACCGGGGAGCTGTTTTTT
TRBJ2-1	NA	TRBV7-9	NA	CASSLFLDHNEQFF	TGTGCCAGCAGCTTATTCCTAGACCACAATGAGCAGTTCTTC
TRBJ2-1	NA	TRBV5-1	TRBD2	CASSFSGGGAGEQFF	TGCGCCAGCAGCTTCTCTGGCGGGGGGGCCGGTGAGCAGTTCTTC
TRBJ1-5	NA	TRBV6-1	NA	CASSELNQPQHF	TGTGCCAGCAGTGAGCTAAATCAGCCCCAGCATTTT
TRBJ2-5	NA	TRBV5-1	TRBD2	CASSVGLKETQYF	TGCGCCAGCAGCGTGGGACTAAAAGAGACCCAGTACTTC
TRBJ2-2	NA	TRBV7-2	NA	CASSSDTGELFF	TGTGCCAGCAGCTCGGACACCGGGGAGCTGTTTTTT
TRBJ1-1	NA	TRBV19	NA	CASSPVGTEAFF	TGTGCCAGTAGTCCCGTGGGCACTGAAGCTTTCTTT
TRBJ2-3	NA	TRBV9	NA	CASSVVEGTDTQYF	TGTGCCAGCAGCGTAGTCGAGGGCACAGATACGCAGTATTTT
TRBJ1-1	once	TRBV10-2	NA	CASSWAEEAFF	TGCGCCAGCAGTTGGGCTGAAGAAGCTTTCTTT
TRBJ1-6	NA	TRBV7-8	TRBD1	CASSTDRGGGSPLHF	TGTGCCAGCAGCACGGACAGGGGAGGGGGTTCACCCCTCCACTTT
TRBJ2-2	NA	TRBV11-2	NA	CASSLDLVQKTGELFF	TGTGCCAGCAGCTTAGACCTCGTCCAGAAAACCGGGGAGCTGTTTTTT
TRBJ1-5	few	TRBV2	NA	CASSEDSSQPQHF	TGTGCCAGCAGTGAAGACAGTAGTCAGCCCCAGCATTTT
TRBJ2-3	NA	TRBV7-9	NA	CASSSEGGSGPYTDTQYF	TGTGCCAGCAGCTCCGAGGGCGGGTCAGGACCCTACACAGATACGCAGTATTTT
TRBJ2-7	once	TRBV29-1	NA	CSVGGGSGSYEQYF	TGCAGCGTGGGGGGGGGCAGCGGTTCCTACGAGCAGTACTTC
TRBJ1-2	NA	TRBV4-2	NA	CASSQELTGRYGYTF	TGTGCCAGCAGCCAAGAACTTACAGGGCGGTATGGCTACACCTTC
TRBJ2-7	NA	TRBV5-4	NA	CASSPSNRAGYEQYF	TGTGCCAGCAGCCCCTCGAACAGGGCGGGGTACGAGCAGTACTTC
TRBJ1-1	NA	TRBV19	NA	CASSFSDSVNTEAFF	TGTGCCAGTAGTTTCTCGGACAGCGTAAACACTGAAGCTTTCTTT
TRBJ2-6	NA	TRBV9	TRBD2	CASSRGGVISFGANVLTF	TGTGCCAGCAGCCGCGGGGGGGTAATCTCCTTTGGGGCCAACGTCCTGACTTTC
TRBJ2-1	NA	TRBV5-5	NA	CASSFGGSSYNEQFF	TGTGCCAGCAGCTTTGGGGGTAGTTCCTACAATGAGCAGTTCTTC
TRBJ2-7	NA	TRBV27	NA	CASSYRARYEQYF	TGTGCCAGCAGTTATCGGGCCCGCTACGAGCAGTACTTC
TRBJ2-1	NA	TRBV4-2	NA	CASSQPTTGSFWDEQFF	TGTGCCAGCAGCCAACCTACGACAGGATCTTTTTGGGATGAGCAGTTCTTC
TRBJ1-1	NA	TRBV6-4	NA	CASTGGGEAFF	TGTGCCAGCACCGGGGGGGGTGAAGCTTTCTTT
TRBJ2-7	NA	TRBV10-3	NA	CATKDSLYEQYF	TGTGCCACAAAGGACAGTCTCTACGAGCAGTACTTC